One T cell receptor beta chain is described in this entry. Antigen unknown. Time point: sample taken at primary tumor resection. This sample was included in a study of spatial heterogeneity in lung cancer. Study overall: For the average unique TCR and UMI combination, more than 8.5 occurrences appeared in raw reads.

The CDR3 extends over 15 amino acids. V gave up 3 bases and J gave up 5 bases, with 13 bases separating them. Germline CDR1 and CDR2: SGHDN and FVKESK. TCRdb re-analysed the 5' RACE reads in MiXCR, keeping a single row per CDR3 protein. The data show about 22,000 distinct CDR3 sequences, 2.5% to 3% seen once. Findings of the study overall: Estimated coverage of tumor T cells was roughly 7% for alpha and roughly 13% for beta chains. Counts of expanded intratumoral alpha and beta TCRs tracked tumor mutation counts.

This clonotype was sampled from a male donor with early-stage non-small cell lung cancer. The chain has TRBV14 and TRBJ1-4, with D unresolved. The sequences come from lung tumor tissue, collected at surgery. CDR3 sequence (DNA): TGTGCCAGCAGCCATCGGACGGGAGGGAATGAAAAACTGTTTTTT. It encodes CASSHRTGGNEKLFF.